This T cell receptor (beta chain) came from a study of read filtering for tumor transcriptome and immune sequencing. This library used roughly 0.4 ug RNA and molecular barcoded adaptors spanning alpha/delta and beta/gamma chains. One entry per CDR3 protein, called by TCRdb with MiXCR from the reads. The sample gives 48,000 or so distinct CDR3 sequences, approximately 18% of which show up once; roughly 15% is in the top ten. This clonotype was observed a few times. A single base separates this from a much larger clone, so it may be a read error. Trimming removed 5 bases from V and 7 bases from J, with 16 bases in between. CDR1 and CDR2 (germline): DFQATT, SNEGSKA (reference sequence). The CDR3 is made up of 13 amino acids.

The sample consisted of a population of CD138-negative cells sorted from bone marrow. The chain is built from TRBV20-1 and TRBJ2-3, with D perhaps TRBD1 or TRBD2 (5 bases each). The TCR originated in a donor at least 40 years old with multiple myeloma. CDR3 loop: CSAQATAAYTQYF. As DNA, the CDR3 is TGCAGTGCTCAAGCGACAGCGGCTTATACGCAGTATTTT.